The entry below describes one TCR beta chain. Its antigen has not been determined. Qualities for individual bases were not recorded, and no much larger clone is one base off. Counted from cysteine to phenylalanine, this CDR3 has 14 amino acids. Only CDR3 DNA remains: 42 bases, in frame from the first base. The germline V gene supplies CDR1 SGHAT and CDR2 FQNNGV. Trimming takes 6 bases from V and 2 bases from J, and the germline ends sit 11 bases apart. This sample was included in a study of CDR3 diversity in severe acne (dated by TCRdb to about 2019). Library method: PCR. The sequencer was an Illumina HiSeq 2000. TCRdb trimmed public reads at Q25 via fastp, called clones via MiXCR and kept in-frame beta chains. Each CDR3 protein gets just one entry, which takes the most common genes and DNA from the rows behind it. The sample table records over 90,000 distinct CDR3 sequences; roughly half of these occur just once. The biggest ten clones account for around 12% of the sample.

The TCR sequence derives from a male donor with acne. The sequencing sample was made of blood. The sequence joins TRBV11-2 to TRBJ1-5; the D gene lacks a confident call. The CDR3 is CASSLMTRNQPQHF. At the DNA level, the sequence is TGTGCCAGCAGTCTAATGACACGCAATCAGCCCCAGCATTTT. With all but the CDR3 taken from the reference TRBV11-2 and TRBJ1-5 genes, the full variable domain is: EAGVAQSPRYKIIEKRQSVAFWCNPISGHATLYWYQQILGQGPKLLIQFQNNGVVDDSQLPKDRFSAERLKGVDSTLKIQPAKLEDSAVYLCASSLMTRNQPQHFGDGTRLSIL.